These 25 T cell receptor beta chains were all obtained from the same sample, sequenced in a study of blood T cell repertoires in COVID-19. Libraries were prepared by immunoSEQ multiplex PCR; TCRdb keeps only in-frame clonotypes and omits some of them. The sample has 250,000 to 350,000 clones, around 83% seen once. The material sequenced was peripheral blood. These receptors all come from a woman in her forties or fifties with acute or convalescent COVID-19.

This clone was observed a few times. The chain is built from TRBV27 and TRBJ1-2, with a possible D match to TRBD1 (5 bases). CDR3 size: 16 residues. Germline loops: CDR1 MNHEY, CDR2 SMNVEV (reference sequence). V gave up 0 bases and J gave up 2 bases, with 13 bases separating them. The DNA for the CDR3 is TGTGCCAGCAGTTTATCGGGGCAGGGCTGGAACTATGGCTACACCTTC. Its translation is CASSLSGQGWNYGYTF.

The rearrangement uses TRBV30 and TRBJ1-1, with D maybe TRBD1 (5 bases). The CDR3 contains 14 residues. V was cut by 0 bases and J by 1 base, with 9 bases left in between. Germline V gene lookup returns CDR1 GTSNPN and CDR2 SVGIG (reference sequence). CDR3 amino acids: CAWSVKGRNTEAFF. The CDR3 bases are TGTGCCTGGAGTGTTAAGGGGCGGAACACTGAAGCTTTCTTT.

The chain couples TRBV5-6 to TRBJ2-7, with D perhaps TRBD2 (5 bases). CDR1 and CDR2 (germline): SGHDT, YYEEEE. CDR3 length equals 13 residues. Trimming removed 0 bases at V and 2 bases at J, with 6 bases between. The CDR3 DNA is TGTGCCAGCAGCTTGGCCGGGACCTACGAGCAGTACTTC. Its protein product is CASSLAGTYEQYF.

This clone was detected only a few times. The rearrangement joins TRBV5-1 to TRBJ2-3; D may be TRBD1 (5 bases). V was trimmed by 0 bases and J by 0 bases, leaving 11 bases between them. Germline assignment: CDR1 SGHRS and CDR2 YFSETQ. This CDR3 has 16 amino acids. The DNA for the CDR3 is TGCGCCAGCAGCTTGGTTCCAGGGCCTAGCACAGATACGCAGTATTTT. Amino acid sequence: CASSLVPGPSTDTQYF.

The J gene is TRBJ1-2, the V gene TRBV27; D might be TRBD1 (6 bases). Trimming cost V 4 bases and J 7 bases, with 25 bases left between them. Germline V gene lookup returns CDR1 MNHEY and CDR2 SMNVEV (reference sequence). The CDR3 totals 17 residues. The CDR3 reads CASSSPRSGTKAGGYTF. The CDR3 region has the DNA TGTGCCAGCAGTTCGCCCCGCTCCGGGACAAAAGCCGGTGGCTACACCTTC.

This chain joins TRBV14 and TRBJ2-1, with D hard to call. The CDR3 contains 12 residues. The V gene lost 3 bases and the J gene lost 11 bases, with 11 bases spanning the gap. Germline V lookup: CDR1 SGHDN, CDR2 FVKESK. CDR3 sequence (DNA): TGTGCCAGCAGCCAGTCCCTCGAGCAGCAGTTCTTC. Translated: CASSQSLEQQFF. Using reference TRBV14 and TRBJ2-1 for the parts outside the CDR3, the full variable domain is EAGVTQFPSHSVIEKGQTVTLRCDPISGHDNLYWYRRVMGKEIKFLLHFVKESKQDESGMPNNRFLAERTGGTYSTLKVQPAELEDSGVYFCASSQSLEQQFFGPGTRLTVL.

The chain's CDR3 is CASSDRGGNTIYF. The CDR3 DNA reads as TGTGCCAGCAGTGACAGGGGTGGAAACACCATATATTTT. This chain joins TRBV6-4 and TRBJ1-3; weak D call: TRBD1 (5 bases). CDR3 size: 13 residues. The germline V gene encodes CDR1 MRHNA and CDR2 SNTAGT. Trimming cost V 2 bases and J 3 bases, with 5 bases left between them.

This chain uses TRBV6-5 with TRBJ1-1; D possibly corresponds to TRBD1 (5 bases). The CDR3 extends over 16 amino acids. The V gene lost 4 bases and the J gene lost 4 bases, with 19 bases spanning the gap. CDR1 is MNHEY and CDR2 is SVGAGI in the germline V gene. The CDR3 protein is CASSSAPGSSGTEAFF. The CDR3 nucleotides read TGTGCCAGCAGTTCGGCCCCAGGGTCATCGGGCACTGAAGCTTTCTTT.

The genes are TRBV7-8 and TRBJ1-5, with 9 bases that match TRBD1. V gave up 3 bases and J gave up 7 bases; unmatched junction bases: 7. Germline loops: CDR1 SGHVS, CDR2 FQNEAQ. CDR3 length: 15 residues. The CDR3 region is CASSFTGGPRQPQHF. The DNA for the CDR3 is TGTGCCAGCAGCTTCACAGGGGGCCCGAGGCAGCCCCAGCATTTT.

This clone was counted between two and nine times. The genes are TRBV19 and TRBJ2-2; D remains ambiguous. The CDR3 contains 15 residues. The V and J ends lost 3 bases and 5 bases respectively, with 13 bases between them. Germline loops: CDR1 LNHDA, CDR2 SQIVND (reference sequence). CDR3 sequence reads: CASSIVLSPTGELFF. In nucleotides, the CDR3 is TGTGCCAGTAGTATTGTCCTCTCCCCGACCGGGGAGCTGTTTTTT.

This clone was seen just once. The CDR3: CASSLRDSGLVDTQYF. The DNA for the CDR3 is TGTGCCAGCAGCTTACGAGACTCGGGACTAGTGGATACGCAGTATTTT. The V and J genes are TRBV7-6 and TRBJ2-3, with 8 nucleotides matching TRBD2. The germline V gene encodes CDR1 SGHVS and CDR2 FNYEAQ. V gave up 2 bases and J gave up 6 bases; unmatched junction bases: 10. This CDR3 has 16 residues.

This clone was detected only once. V gene TRBV7-2 combines with J gene TRBJ1-2; tentatively, D is TRBD1 (5 bases). This CDR3 comprises 14 residues. The V end lost 7 bases, the J end lost 2 bases, and 14 bases lay between the germline ends. Germline V lookup: CDR1 SGHTA, CDR2 FQGNSA. The DNA of the CDR3 is TGTGCCAGCAACCCGGCGGGGGGGAACTATGGCTACACCTTC. Encoded protein: CASNPAGGNYGYTF.

The chain uses TRBV10-2 and TRBJ1-6; the D gene is possibly TRBD1 (5 bases). CDR1 WSHSY and CDR2 SAAADI come from the germline V gene. V was clipped by 3 bases and J by 9 bases, with 12 bases between them. This CDR3 has 14 amino acids. The CDR3 DNA reads as TGCGCCAGCAGTGAAAGGCAGGGCTCTTCACCCCTCCACTTT. Protein: CASSERQGSSPLHF.

V usage is TRBV19 and J usage is TRBJ1-1, with TRBD1 matching 7 bases. The length of the CDR3 is 13 residues. V was clipped by 5 bases and J by 6 bases; unmatched bases: 6. Per the germline V gene, CDR1 is LNHDA and CDR2 is SQIVND (reference sequence). CDR3 bases: TGTGCCAGTAGTCTCAGGGGGGCCCCTGAAGCTTTCTTT. The encoded protein is CASSLRGAPEAFF.

V and J are TRBV2 and TRBJ2-3, with 7 bases identical to TRBD1. Germline V gene lookup returns CDR1 SNHLY and CDR2 FYNNEI. CDR3 size: 15 residues. V trimming: 5 bases; J trimming: 3 bases; junction bases outside the gene matches: 8. CDR3 DNA: TGTGCCAGCAGTCAAGAGACAGGGTCAACAGATACGCAGTATTTT. Translated, it gives CASSQETGSTDTQYF. Full variable domain (outside the CDR3, taken from reference TRBV2 and TRBJ2-3): EPEVTQTPSHQVTQMGQEVILRCVPISNHLYFYWYRQILGQKVEFLVSFYNNEISEKSEIFDDQFSVERPDGSNFTLKIRSTKLEDSAMYFCASSQETGSTDTQYFGPGTRLTVL.

The chain employs TRBV5-1 and TRBJ2-7, with 10 bases lining up with TRBD1. The V segment lost 4 bases and the J segment 3 bases; nucleotides outside the gene matches: 4. This CDR3 region has 14 residues. Looked up from germline, CDR1 is SGHRS and CDR2 is YFSETQ. In DNA form, the CDR3 reads TGCGCCAGCAGCCGGGACAGGGGTGGCTACGAGCAGTACTTC. Translating it yields CASSRDRGGYEQYF.

The rearrangement joins TRBV5-1 to TRBJ2-1; 7 nucleotides agree with TRBD2. J gave up 7 bases and V 0 bases, and 10 bases lay outside the gene matches. The CDR3 sequence is 16 residues long. The germline V gene encodes CDR1 SGHRS and CDR2 YFSETQ. The CDR3 loop reads CASSLVAARGTNEQFF. The CDR3 DNA follows: TGCGCCAGCAGCTTGGTCGCGGCGCGGGGGACGAATGAGCAGTTCTTC.

This chain joins TRBV6-1 and TRBJ1-1, with 8 bases that match TRBD1. Losses at the gene ends were 3 bases for V and 4 bases for J; bases not matched to a gene: 1. CDR3 length: 13 residues. From germline, CDR1 is MNHNS and CDR2 SASEGT. CDR3 nucleotides: TGTGCCAGCAGTGACGACAGGGGCACTGAAGCTTTCTTT. It is translated as CASSDDRGTEAFF.

The chain combines TRBV7-2 with TRBJ1-4; tentatively, D is TRBD1 (6 bases). The V end was cut by 5 bases, the J end by 0 bases, with 19 bases between. CDR1 SGHTA and CDR2 FQGNSA come from the germline V gene. There are 18 residues in the CDR3. The chain's CDR3 is CASSPGGGRTSTNEKLFF. CDR3 in DNA: TGTGCCAGCAGCCCCGGGGGGGGCAGGACCTCAACTAATGAAAAACTGTTTTTT.

The rearrangement links TRBV5-4 to TRBJ2-5; TRBD2 aligns across 8 bases. In germline, CDR1 is SGHNT, CDR2 YYREEE (reference sequence). This CDR3 has 17 residues. V lost 2 bases, J lost 3 bases, and 12 bases stayed unmatched. CDR3 DNA: TGTGCCAGCAGCTTAGGCCTCCAACTAGCGGAAAAAGAGACCCAGTACTTC. It is translated as CASSLGLQLAEKETQYF.

The chain is built from TRBV7-2 and TRBJ2-3, with D hard to call. Per the germline V gene, CDR1 is SGHTA and CDR2 is FQGNSA. CDR3 size: 13 residues. V was clipped by 8 bases and J by 0 bases, with 9 bases between them. The CDR3: CASFAVSTDTQYF. CDR3 in DNA: TGTGCCAGCTTTGCGGTAAGCACAGATACGCAGTATTTT.

The chain combines TRBV27 with TRBJ2-1; D perhaps matches TRBD1 (5 bases). Trimming pared 2 bases from V and 10 bases from J, leaving 18 bases between. Germline V gene data show CDR1 as MNHEY and CDR2 as SMNVEV (reference sequence). CDR3 length: 15 residues. The CDR3 DNA reads TGTGCCAGCAGTTTACAGGGCAGCCTACTAAGGGAGCAGTTCTTC. It specifies CASSLQGSLLREQFF.

The V gene is TRBV18, the J gene TRBJ2-7, with a weak D call TRBD1 (5 bases). This CDR3 is 13 amino acids long. The V end was cut by 2 bases, the J end by 7 bases, with 12 bases between. Germline V lookup: CDR1 KGHSH, CDR2 LQKENI. The CDR3 spells CASSPSGLEEQYV. The CDR3 nucleotides are TGTGCCAGCTCACCATCAGGGTTGGAAGAGCAGTACGTC.

This chain joins TRBV7-9 and TRBJ1-2, with unresolved D. V lost 5 bases to trimming and J lost 2 bases, with 18 bases between them. Germline values: CDR1 SEHNR, CDR2 FQNEAQ (reference sequence). CDR3 length: 16 residues. The CDR3 here is CASSPEAWAPNYGYTF. The CDR3 DNA is TGTGCCAGCAGCCCGGAGGCTTGGGCCCCGAACTATGGCTACACCTTC.

The V and J genes are TRBV27 and TRBJ1-2; D unresolved. V lost 2 bases and J 4 bases, leaving 11 bases between the germline ends. This CDR3 comprises 14 residues. Germline-derived CDR1 and CDR2 are MNHEY and SMNVEV (reference sequence). This CDR3 reads CASSLGGFPYGYTF. CDR3 coding DNA: TGTGCCAGCAGTTTAGGAGGGTTCCCCTATGGCTACACCTTC.